These T cell receptor beta chains were read from a single sample in a study of CD8 T cells in Susac syndrome. TCRdb re-called the immunoSEQ multiplex PCR reads through MiXCR, storing one row per CDR3 protein. The sample lists 180,000 or so distinct CDR3 sequences, about 94% occurring once. Sequenced: CD4+ T cells from PBMCs. The receptors originated from a human donor with Susac syndrome. Each CDR3 is given with its conserved first and last residue. The D gene is left open where the match is weak. Clone size is not always given. Where it is, it says once, few, many or a class for expanded clones.

d_call: .; j_call: TRBJ2-5; clone_size: .; v_call: TRBV11-2; cdr3_aa: CASSPRTRQETQYF; cdr3_nt: TGTGCCAGCAGTCCCCGGACAAGGCAAGAGACCCAGTACTTC
d_call: TRBD2; j_call: TRBJ2-3; clone_size: .; v_call: TRBV11-2; cdr3_aa: CASSSTPLADTDTQYF; cdr3_nt: TGTGCCAGCAGCTCTACCCCACTAGCGGACACAGATACGCAGTATTTT
d_call: TRBD1; j_call: TRBJ1-2; clone_size: .; v_call: TRBV30; cdr3_aa: CAWTPRGTAILGGYTF; cdr3_nt: TGTGCCTGGACTCCCCGGGGGACAGCCATACTAGGTGGCTACACCTTC
d_call: .; j_call: TRBJ2-3; clone_size: .; v_call: TRBV2; cdr3_aa: CASGAIGYTDTQYF; cdr3_nt: TGTGCCAGCGGGGCCATCGGCTACACAGATACGCAGTATTTT
d_call: .; j_call: TRBJ2-3; clone_size: .; v_call: TRBV5-1; cdr3_aa: CASTETTSTDTQYF; cdr3_nt: TGCGCCAGCACCGAAACAACTAGCACAGATACGCAGTATTTT
d_call: .; j_call: TRBJ1-1; clone_size: .; v_call: TRBV14; cdr3_aa: CASSHQQMNTEAFF; cdr3_nt: TGTGCCAGCAGCCATCAACAGATGAACACTGAAGCTTTCTTT
d_call: .; j_call: TRBJ2-7; clone_size: .; v_call: TRBV12-5; cdr3_aa: CASPFGHSYEQYF; cdr3_nt: TGTGCTAGTCCATTCGGACATTCCTACGAGCAGTACTTC
d_call: .; j_call: TRBJ1-1; clone_size: .; v_call: TRBV5-1; cdr3_aa: CASSLRESDTEAFF; cdr3_nt: TGCGCCAGCAGCTTGAGGGAGTCGGACACTGAAGCTTTCTTT
d_call: TRBD2; j_call: TRBJ2-3; clone_size: .; v_call: TRBV20-1; cdr3_aa: CSAVGTRGGDTQYF; cdr3_nt: TGCAGTGCTGTCGGGACTAGGGGTGGGGATACGCAGTATTTT
d_call: .; j_call: TRBJ2-3; clone_size: .; v_call: TRBV29-1; cdr3_aa: CSVEDRKGVGHTDTQYF; cdr3_nt: TGCAGCGTTGAAGATCGTAAGGGAGTGGGTCACACAGATACGCAGTATTTT
d_call: TRBD1; j_call: TRBJ2-2; clone_size: .; v_call: TRBV11-2; cdr3_aa: CASSLTGVFGELFF; cdr3_nt: TGTGCCAGCAGCCTTACAGGGGTCTTCGGGGAGCTGTTTTTT
d_call: TRBD2; j_call: TRBJ2-1; clone_size: .; v_call: TRBV5-4; cdr3_aa: CASSLGGGRAHEQFF; cdr3_nt: TGTGCCAGCAGCTTGGGAGGCGGGAGGGCCCATGAGCAGTTCTTC
d_call: .; j_call: TRBJ1-4; clone_size: .; v_call: TRBV15; cdr3_aa: CATSTDGLNEKLFF; cdr3_nt: TGTGCCACCAGCACTGACGGCTTGAATGAAAAACTGTTTTTT
d_call: TRBD1; j_call: TRBJ1-5; clone_size: .; v_call: TRBV12-3/TRBV12-4; cdr3_aa: CASSVQGGQPQHF; cdr3_nt: TGTGCCAGCAGTGTACAGGGGGGCCAGCCCCAGCATTTT
d_call: .; j_call: TRBJ2-1; clone_size: .; v_call: TRBV29-1; cdr3_aa: CSAGDSGRYNEQFF; cdr3_nt: TGCAGCGCCGGGGACAGCGGGCGATACAATGAGCAGTTCTTC
d_call: TRBD1; j_call: TRBJ1-3; clone_size: .; v_call: TRBV12-3/TRBV12-4; cdr3_aa: CASRETGGSDTIYF; cdr3_nt: TGTGCCAGCAGGGAGACAGGGGGCAGTGACACCATATATTTT
d_call: .; j_call: TRBJ2-7; clone_size: few; v_call: TRBV12-3/TRBV12-4; cdr3_aa: CASSLARGLGGQYF; cdr3_nt: TGTGCCAGCAGTTTAGCGCGGGGGCTTGGCGGGCAGTACTTC
d_call: .; j_call: TRBJ2-3; clone_size: .; v_call: TRBV20-1; cdr3_aa: CSAREALAGMTDTQYF; cdr3_nt: TGCAGTGCTAGAGAAGCCCTAGCAGGGATGACAGATACGCAGTATTTT
d_call: .; j_call: TRBJ1-2; clone_size: .; v_call: TRBV12-5; cdr3_aa: CASGLVVGRWYGYTF; cdr3_nt: TGTGCTAGTGGTTTGGTAGTTGGACGGTGGTATGGCTACACCTTC
d_call: TRBD1; j_call: TRBJ2-5; clone_size: .; v_call: TRBV4-3; cdr3_aa: CASSQSDRGKETQYF; cdr3_nt: TGCGCCAGCAGCCAGTCGGACAGGGGCAAAGAGACCCAGTACTTC
d_call: .; j_call: TRBJ1-5; clone_size: .; v_call: TRBV5-1; cdr3_aa: CASTSNGGLGHQPQHF; cdr3_nt: TGCGCCAGCACCTCCAACGGGGGTCTAGGGCATCAGCCCCAGCATTTT
d_call: .; j_call: TRBJ2-1; clone_size: .; v_call: TRBV18; cdr3_aa: CASSPQREQFF; cdr3_nt: TGTGCCAGCTCCCCTCAAAGGGAGCAGTTCTTC
d_call: TRBD2; j_call: TRBJ2-1; clone_size: .; v_call: TRBV3-1; cdr3_aa: CASSPTAGAARNEQFF; cdr3_nt: TGTGCCAGCAGCCCCACAGCGGGAGCCGCCAGGAATGAGCAGTTCTTC
d_call: TRBD1; j_call: TRBJ1-2; clone_size: .; v_call: TRBV7-8; cdr3_aa: CASSRGQGTYGYTF; cdr3_nt: TGTGCCAGCAGCCGTGGACAGGGGACTTATGGCTACACCTTC
d_call: .; j_call: TRBJ1-2; clone_size: .; v_call: TRBV21-1; cdr3_aa: CASSKVAGYGYTF; cdr3_nt: TGTGCCAGCAGCAAAGTCGCCGGTTACGGCTACACCTTC
d_call: .; j_call: TRBJ2-1; clone_size: .; v_call: TRBV7-2; cdr3_aa: CASSPRVYNEQFF; cdr3_nt: TGTGCCAGCAGTCCTCGGGTATACAATGAGCAGTTCTTC
d_call: TRBD2; j_call: TRBJ2-6; clone_size: .; v_call: TRBV4-3; cdr3_aa: CASSYSGTSLSGANVLTF; cdr3_nt: TGCGCCAGCAGCTACTCCGGGACTAGCCTCTCTGGGGCCAACGTCCTGACTTTC
d_call: .; j_call: TRBJ1-1; clone_size: .; v_call: TRBV19; cdr3_aa: CASRSQVYTEAFF; cdr3_nt: TGTGCCAGTAGATCGCAGGTTTACACTGAAGCTTTCTTT
d_call: TRBD1; j_call: TRBJ1-2; clone_size: .; v_call: TRBV9; cdr3_aa: CASSVDPGTGNYGYTF; cdr3_nt: TGTGCCAGCAGCGTAGATCCCGGGACAGGGAACTATGGCTACACCTTC
d_call: TRBD1; j_call: TRBJ2-5; clone_size: .; v_call: TRBV28; cdr3_aa: CASTPNDRDNYQETQYF; cdr3_nt: TGTGCCAGCACTCCGAACGACAGGGATAATTACCAAGAGACCCAGTACTTC
d_call: .; j_call: TRBJ1-5; clone_size: .; v_call: TRBV24-1; cdr3_aa: CATSDRGQDNQPQHF; cdr3_nt: TGTGCCACCAGTGACCGTGGACAAGACAATCAGCCCCAGCATTTT
d_call: TRBD1; j_call: TRBJ1-2; clone_size: once; v_call: TRBV20-1; cdr3_aa: CSARDEGAGGYTF; cdr3_nt: TGCAGTGCTAGAGACGAGGGGGCGGGTGGCTACACCTTC
d_call: .; j_call: TRBJ1-1; clone_size: .; v_call: TRBV20-1; cdr3_aa: CSARKTENRAEAFF; cdr3_nt: TGCAGTGCTAGAAAGACCGAAAACCGGGCTGAAGCTTTCTTT
d_call: TRBD1; j_call: TRBJ1-1; clone_size: .; v_call: TRBV29-1; cdr3_aa: CSLQRGTGLAGTEAFF; cdr3_nt: TGCAGCCTTCAAAGAGGGACAGGCCTCGCGGGCACTGAAGCTTTCTTT
d_call: TRBD1; j_call: TRBJ1-1; clone_size: once; v_call: TRBV7-9; cdr3_aa: CASSTSRDRNTEAFF; cdr3_nt: TGTGCCAGCAGCACGTCGAGGGACAGGAACACTGAAGCTTTCTTT
d_call: .; j_call: TRBJ2-7; clone_size: .; v_call: TRBV6-5; cdr3_aa: CASSYSLRGAYEQYF; cdr3_nt: TGTGCCAGCAGTTACTCGTTAAGGGGTGCCTACGAGCAGTACTTC